This is a list of T cell receptor beta chains from one sample in a study of CD8 T cells in ankylosing spondylitis. TCRdb used MiXCR to reprocess the 5' RACE reads, holding one entry per CDR3 protein. The sample has around 440,000 distinct CDR3 sequences; under 20% are singletons. Sequenced input: blood, either unsorted or a sorted T cell fraction (not recorded which). These receptors were taken from a male donor with ankylosing spondylitis. Each CDR3 is given with its conserved first and last residue. D genes are given only for firm matches. Expanded clones get a size class; other rows say once, few or many, or leave the size out.

NA | TRBJ1-2 | TRBV7-9 | NA | CASSLSGPGGYTF | TGTGCCAGCAGCTTATCAGGGCCGGGTGGCTACACCTTC
TRBD2 | TRBJ2-2 | TRBV6-2/TRBV6-3 | NA | CASSLLAANTGELFF | TGTGCCAGCAGTCTGCTAGCGGCGAACACCGGGGAGCTGTTTTTT
TRBD1 | TRBJ2-1 | TRBV7-9 | few | CASSLVVVTGKEQFF | TGTGCCAGCAGCTTAGTGGTCGTGACAGGGAAGGAGCAGTTCTTC
NA | TRBJ1-2 | TRBV15 | few | CATSRVGGNYGYTF | TGTGCCACCAGCAGAGTGGGTGGTAACTATGGCTACACCTTC
NA | TRBJ2-4 | TRBV7-2 | NA | CASSPTRDIQYF | TGTGCCAGCAGCCCCACCAGGGACATTCAGTACTTC
TRBD2 | TRBJ2-1 | TRBV20-1 | few | CSARGLAGPTTSSYNEQFF | TGCAGTGCTAGGGGACTAGCGGGCCCGACAACGAGCTCCTACAATGAGCAGTTCTTC
NA | TRBJ2-3 | TRBV24-1 | NA | CATSDSGTYVDTQYF | TGTGCCACCAGTGATTCCGGGACCTACGTAGATACGCAGTATTTT
NA | TRBJ2-5 | TRBV3-1 | NA | CASSQGTQETQYF | TGTGCCAGCAGCCAAGGCACCCAAGAGACCCAGTACTTC
TRBD1 | TRBJ2-1 | TRBV2 | few | CATRGLSYNEQFF | TGTGCCACGAGGGGGCTATCCTACAATGAGCAGTTCTTC
NA | TRBJ1-4 | TRBV6-1 | NA | CASSEATPTPWNEKLFF | TGTGCCAGCAGTGAAGCGACCCCCACCCCTTGGAATGAAAAACTGTTTTTT
NA | TRBJ2-2 | TRBV2 | few | CALGGTSNTGELFF | TGTGCCCTAGGAGGCACTTCGAACACCGGGGAGCTGTTTTTT
NA | TRBJ1-6 | TRBV7-6 | NA | CASQLGQGGNSPLHF | TGTGCCAGCCAACTCGGGCAGGGTGGTAATTCACCCCTCCACTTT
NA | TRBJ1-1 | TRBV5-1 | NA | CASRGDNSRITEAFF | TGCGCCAGCAGGGGGGACAACTCGCGCATAACTGAAGCTTTCTTT
NA | TRBJ1-6 | TRBV7-3 | few | CASSLSPGSPLHF | TGTGCCAGCAGCTTAAGTCCGGGGTCACCCCTCCACTTT
NA | TRBJ2-7 | TRBV7-9 | few | CASSLDPTSPEQYF | TGTGCCAGCAGCTTAGACCCCACGTCCCCCGAGCAGTACTTC
NA | TRBJ2-1 | TRBV5-6 | few | CASRSRLGSGDSYNEQFF | TGTGCCAGCAGATCTCGGTTAGGTTCAGGGGACTCCTACAATGAGCAGTTCTTC
TRBD1 | TRBJ1-2 | TRBV20-1 | NA | CSARTGQVANYGYTF | TGCAGTGCTAGGACGGGACAGGTTGCTAACTATGGCTACACCTTC
NA | TRBJ2-1 | TRBV7-3 | NA | CASSLGGGRLNEQFF | TGTGCCAGCAGCTTAGGAGGGGGAAGGCTCAATGAGCAGTTCTTC
TRBD2 | TRBJ2-5 | TRBV5-5 | few | CASSYRLAGGLWSETQYF | TGTGCCAGCAGCTATCGGCTAGCGGGGGGGCTATGGTCAGAGACCCAGTACTTC
NA | TRBJ2-7 | TRBV7-2 | few | CASSSGFYEQYF | TGTGCCAGCAGCTCAGGGTTTTACGAGCAGTACTTC
NA | TRBJ1-1 | TRBV20-1 | many | CSGQGNTEAFF | TGCAGTGGGCAGGGGAACACTGAAGCTTTCTTT
NA | TRBJ1-1 | TRBV27 | few | CASSERGREAFF | TGTGCCAGCAGTGAGAGAGGACGTGAAGCTTTCTTT
NA | TRBJ2-1 | TRBV29-1 | few | CSVEVKRNEQFF | TGCAGCGTTGAAGTCAAACGCAATGAGCAGTTCTTC
TRBD1 | TRBJ2-7 | TRBV2 | NA | CASGREQGGTYEQYF | TGTGCCAGCGGACGGGAACAGGGGGGTACCTACGAGCAGTACTTC
NA | TRBJ1-1 | TRBV20-1 | few | CSARDMRGPPRTEAFF | TGCAGTGCTAGAGATATGAGGGGACCACCAAGGACTGAAGCTTTCTTT